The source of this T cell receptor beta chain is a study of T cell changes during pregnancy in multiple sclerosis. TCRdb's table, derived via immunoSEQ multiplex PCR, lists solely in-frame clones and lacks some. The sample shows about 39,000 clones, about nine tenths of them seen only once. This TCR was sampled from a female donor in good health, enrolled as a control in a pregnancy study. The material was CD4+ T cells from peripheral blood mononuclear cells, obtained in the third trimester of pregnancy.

For the CDR3, the DNA is TGTGCCAGCAGTTTATTTGCTAGCGGGAGTGGGGGGGAGACCCAGTACTTC. Its protein is CASSLFASGSGGETQYF. This chain links TRBV28 with TRBJ2-5; 10 bases align to TRBD2. V shed 1 base, J shed 5 bases, and the junction held 10 bases outside the gene matches. Germline assignment: CDR1 MDHEN and CDR2 SYDVKM. The CDR3 totals 17 residues. Based on the CDR3 plus reference TRBV28 and TRBJ2-5, the full variable domain is DVKVTQSSRYLVKRTGEKVFLECVQDMDHENMFWYRQDPGLGLRLIYFSYDVKMKEKGDIPEGYSVSREKKERFSLILESASTNQTSMYLCASSLFASGSGGETQYFGPGTRLLVL.